This T cell receptor (beta chain) is drawn from a study of beta chain features in type 1 diabetes. Findings of the study overall: Shortening of TCRB CDR3s, moderate but significant, appeared in all four CD4+ subsets of Type 1 diabetes patients.

Sequencing targeted expressed TCRB transcripts, as all isolated RNA had been reverse transcribed. Data came from immunoSEQ multiplex PCR; TCRdb stores just in-frame clones and leaves some out. The sample lists 600,000 or so clones; 12% were seen once. This CDR3 has 16 residues. The germline V gene encodes CDR1 LNHDA and CDR2 SQIVND (reference sequence). J was trimmed by 3 bases and V by 10 bases; bases with no gene match: 14. The authors sorted CD4+ naive, central memory, regulatory and stem cell-like memory cells via CD45RO/CCR7/CD25/CD127/CD95/CD27. As concerns this clone: Its antigen is not identified.

The TCR comes from a man aged 25-45 years with type 1 diabetes. Source material: naive CD4+ T cells from blood. The chain is built from TRBV19 and TRBJ2-2, with TRBD1 matching over 7 bases. CDR3 nucleotide sequence: TGTGCCACCGAGGGGCCGGGACAGAAGGACACCGGGGAGCTGTTTTTT. It is translated as CATEGPGQKDTGELFF.